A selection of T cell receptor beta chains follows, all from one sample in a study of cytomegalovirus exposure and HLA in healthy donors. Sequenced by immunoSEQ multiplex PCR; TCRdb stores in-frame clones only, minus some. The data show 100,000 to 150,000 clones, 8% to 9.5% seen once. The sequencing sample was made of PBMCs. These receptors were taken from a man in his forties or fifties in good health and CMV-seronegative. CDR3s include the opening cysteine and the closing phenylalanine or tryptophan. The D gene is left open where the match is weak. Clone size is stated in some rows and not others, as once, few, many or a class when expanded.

TGTGCCAGCAGCCTAGAGGCGGGGACTGAAGCTTTCTTT,CASSLEAGTEAFF,few,TRBJ1-1,TRBV11-2,.
TGTGCCAGCAGCGCACTGACAGGGGGGCACACTGAAGCTTTCTTT,CASSALTGGHTEAFF,.,TRBJ1-1,TRBV9,TRBD1
TGTGCCAGCAGCGCGACAGGGGGGCAGTCTCCCCAGCATTTT,CASSATGGQSPQHF,.,TRBJ1-5,TRBV5-5,TRBD1
TGTGCCAGCAGCCTCAACAGGGATAGCTCCTACAATGAGCAGTTCTTC,CASSLNRDSSYNEQFF,.,TRBJ2-1,TRBV7-2,.
TGCGCCAGCAGCCAAGTCTGGCAGGGGGCTGGGGAGACCCAGTACTTC,CASSQVWQGAGETQYF,few,TRBJ2-5,TRBV4-3,TRBD1
TGTGCCAGCAGCTTACGGCTAGCGGGGGCCAGAAAGTTCTTC,CASSLRLAGARKFF,.,TRBJ2-1,TRBV11-2,TRBD2
TGCGCCAGCAGCCGCAACGACAGGGGTGGGGATACGCAGTATTTT,CASSRNDRGGDTQYF,.,TRBJ2-3,TRBV4-3,TRBD1
TGTGCCAGCAGTCCCACGAGGGTCACTGAAAAACTGTTTTTT,CASSPTRVTEKLFF,few,TRBJ1-4,TRBV7-6,.
TGTGCCACCAGCAGAGAAGGCACTAGCGGGGGACCGGGGCAGTTCTTC,CATSREGTSGGPGQFF,once,TRBJ2-1,TRBV15,TRBD2
TGTGCCAGCAGTTGGACAGGGGGGGAGACCCAGTACTTC,CASSWTGGETQYF,.,TRBJ2-5,TRBV6-1,TRBD1
TGTGCCAGCAGTTACGAGTACGAGCAGTACTTC,CASSYEYEQYF,few,TRBJ2-7,TRBV6-5,.
TGTGCCAGCTCACGCGAGATCGATCAGCCCCAGCATTTT,CASSREIDQPQHF,few,TRBJ1-5,TRBV18,.
TGTGCCAGTAGTTCGACAGGGGACTCTGGAAACACCATATATTTT,CASSSTGDSGNTIYF,few,TRBJ1-3,TRBV19,TRBD1
TGTGCCAGCAGTACCGATAGCGGGGGGGAAGGTGAGCAGTTCTTC,CASSTDSGGEGEQFF,few,TRBJ2-1,TRBV28,TRBD2
TGTGCCAGCAGTTTTCAGGGAGGTTATGGCTACACCTTC,CASSFQGGYGYTF,.,TRBJ1-2,TRBV27,.
TGCGCCAGCAGCCAGCCGGGGAAGGACAGGGGTCGAAATTCACCCCTCCACTTT,CASSQPGKDRGRNSPLHF,few,TRBJ1-6,TRBV4-1,TRBD1
TGTGCCATCAGTGAGGGAGACTACGAGCAGTACTTC,CAISEGDYEQYF,few,TRBJ2-7,TRBV10-3,.
TGTGCCAGCAGTGAAGCGCGGGGGGTAGGGGAGACCCAGTACTTC,CASSEARGVGETQYF,few,TRBJ2-5,TRBV6-1,TRBD2
TGTGCCAGCAGTGGGAGTTATGGCTACACCTTC,CASSGSYGYTF,.,TRBJ1-2,TRBV21-1,.
TGTGCCAGCAGTGACTGGTGGCAGCAGCCCCAGCATTTT,CASSDWWQQPQHF,.,TRBJ1-5,TRBV6-1,.
TGTGCCAGCAGCTTAGCGGGGGGTCCGGCCGGGGAGCTGTTTTTT,CASSLAGGPAGELFF,few,TRBJ2-2,TRBV11-3,TRBD2
TGTGCCACCAGCAGAGATGGCGGTTCCTACGAGCAGTACTTC,CATSRDGGSYEQYF,.,TRBJ2-7,TRBV15,.
TGTGCCAGCAGTCCGGGACAGGGGTGGGAGCAGTACTTC,CASSPGQGWEQYF,few,TRBJ2-7,TRBV27,TRBD1
TGTGCCAGCAGCTTACCCGACAGGAATTCACCCCTCCACTTT,CASSLPDRNSPLHF,few,TRBJ1-6,TRBV7-8,.
TGTGCCAGCAGCGGAGGGGGGGGGCGGACAGATACGCAGTATTTT,CASSGGGGRTDTQYF,.,TRBJ2-3,TRBV13,.
TGTGCCAGCAGCCTAAAGGGACAGGGGAACTATGGCTACACCTTC,CASSLKGQGNYGYTF,.,TRBJ1-2,TRBV7-2,TRBD1
TGCGCCAGCAGCGAACCGGGACAGGGCTCCGAGCAGTACTTC,CASSEPGQGSEQYF,.,TRBJ2-7,TRBV5-1,TRBD1
TGTGCCAGCAGCTTGGGACAGGGAAAAGGCTACACCTTC,CASSLGQGKGYTF,.,TRBJ1-2,TRBV7-9,TRBD1
TGTGCCAGCAGCGATGGGGCCAGGGATAATGAGCAGTTCTTC,CASSDGARDNEQFF,.,TRBJ2-1,TRBV7-6,.
TGTGCCAGCAGCGTCAGTAGCGGGGGCCTAAACACCGGGGAGCTGTTTTTT,CASSVSSGGLNTGELFF,.,TRBJ2-2,TRBV9,TRBD2
TGTGCCAGCACCCTCACTAGCGGGGGCTCAGATACGCAGTATTTT,CASTLTSGGSDTQYF,few,TRBJ2-3,TRBV6-1,TRBD2
TGTGCCAGCTCACGACAGAAACGGACTAGCGGGGGGGCCGACGAGCAGTACTTC,CASSRQKRTSGGADEQYF,.,TRBJ2-7,TRBV18,TRBD2
TGTGCCAGCAGTTTGGTGGGGGCGGTTGAGCAGTTCTTC,CASSLVGAVEQFF,.,TRBJ2-1,TRBV27,.
TGTGCCAGCACAACAGACAGGGGTTACAATGAGCAGTTCTTC,CASTTDRGYNEQFF,few,TRBJ2-1,TRBV5-7,TRBD1
TGTGCCAGCAGTCGACTGGGCTACGAGCAGTACTTC,CASSRLGYEQYF,few,TRBJ2-7,TRBV6-6,.
TGCGCCAGCAGCCAAGATCGCACAGGGACCAAAAACATTCAGTACTTC,CASSQDRTGTKNIQYF,few,TRBJ2-4,TRBV4-1,.
TGTGCCATAGAGACAGGCGACGACACTGAAGCTTTCTTT,CAIETGDDTEAFF,.,TRBJ1-1,TRBV2,.
TGTGCCAGCAGCCTACAGGTTTATGAAGAGACTGAAGCTTTCTTT,CASSLQVYEETEAFF,medium-sized,TRBJ1-1,TRBV7-2,.
TGTGCCAGCAGCCTGGGACAGCTAGCGAGGAAACTGTTTTTT,CASSLGQLARKLFF,few,TRBJ1-4,TRBV5-6,TRBD1
TGCGCCAGCACCGGGACTTCCTGGAAACTAGCCAAAAACATTCAGTACTTC,CASTGTSWKLAKNIQYF,few,TRBJ2-4,TRBV10-1,.
TGCGCCAGCAGCTTGCCAGGGGGGATCGAGCAGTACTTC,CASSLPGGIEQYF,few,TRBJ2-7,TRBV5-1,.
TGTGCCAGCAGCCCGAGCTCCTACGAGCAGTACTTC,CASSPSSYEQYF,.,TRBJ2-7,TRBV14,.
TGTGCCAGCAGCAACGCTGACGGAGATTCACCCCTCCACTTT,CASSNADGDSPLHF,few,TRBJ1-6,TRBV5-6,.
TGTGCCAGCAGCGGACATCCCACTCAGCCCCAGCATTTT,CASSGHPTQPQHF,few,TRBJ1-5,TRBV5-8,.
TGTGCCAGCAGTTTCGCAGATTATGGCTACACCTTC,CASSFADYGYTF,few,TRBJ1-2,TRBV28,.
TGTGCCAGCATCCGACAGGGGGCGAATTTCTATGGCTACACCTTC,CASIRQGANFYGYTF,few,TRBJ1-2,TRBV2,TRBD1
TGTGCCAGCAGTCCCGAGGTGGGCTCTGGGGCCAACGTCCTGACTTTC,CASSPEVGSGANVLTF,few,TRBJ2-6,TRBV7-3,.
TGTGCCAGCAGCTTGAGGGACATCGGCACAGATACGCAGTATTTT,CASSLRDIGTDTQYF,.,TRBJ2-3,TRBV5-8,.
TGTGCCAGCAGCTTAATTACAGGGGACTATGGCTACACCTTC,CASSLITGDYGYTF,.,TRBJ1-2,TRBV7-2,TRBD1
TGTGCCTCCGGGAGGACTAGCGGCACAGATACGCAGTATTTT,CASGRTSGTDTQYF,.,TRBJ2-3,TRBV9,TRBD2
TGTGCCACCATGACAGGGGGGGATCAGCCCCAGCATTTT,CATMTGGDQPQHF,few,TRBJ1-5,TRBV6-1,TRBD1
TGTGCCAGAAGCTCGAGGGGTTGTGGCGGGGGTCCTTTCAGCTCCTACGAGCAGTACTTC,CARSSRGCGGGPFSSYEQYF,.,TRBJ2-7,TRBV7-5,.
TGTGCCAGCAAAAGGACAGGACCCTCTGGAAACACCATATATTTT,CASKRTGPSGNTIYF,.,TRBJ1-3,TRBV6-1,TRBD1
TGTGCCAGCAGCTTAAACCGGGAGCAGTACTTC,CASSLNREQYF,.,TRBJ2-7,TRBV7-6,.
TGCAGCGTTGAAGATCGCTCTTTAGTTTACACAGATACGCAGTATTTT,CSVEDRSLVYTDTQYF,.,TRBJ2-3,TRBV29-1,.
TGTGCCAGCAGCTCGCCCCAGGGGACTGGCTACACCTTC,CASSSPQGTGYTF,few,TRBJ1-2,TRBV7-8,.
TGTGCCAGCAGCTCCTCCTACGAGCAGTACTTC,CASSSSYEQYF,.,TRBJ2-7,TRBV11-2,.
TGTGCCAGCAGCGGGACTAGCGGGGGATACACAGATACGCAGTATTTT,CASSGTSGGYTDTQYF,few,TRBJ2-3,TRBV7-6,TRBD2